This T cell receptor (beta chain) was identified in a study of T-cell reconstitution after alpha-beta-depleted transplantation in children. It was with unique molecular identifiers that the TCRbeta library was prepared. TCRdb re-called the PCR reads through MiXCR, storing one row per CDR3 protein. The sample holds 540,000 or so distinct CDR3 sequences, 20% to 25% seen once. The sequencing used PBMCs, mostly from graft donor cells, collected 360 days after TCRalphabeta/CD19-depleted stem cell transplant. The TCR sequence derives from a boy under two years old who had a stem cell transplant for acute myeloid leukemia, so the T cells may come from the graft donor.

The CDR3 DNA reads TGCGCCAGCAGCCACCGATACCAACAGGGGAACACTGAAGCTTTCTTT. This sequence encodes CASSHRYQQGNTEAFF. This sequence joins TRBV5-1 and TRBJ1-1; D possibly corresponds to TRBD1 (6 bases). CDR3 length equals 16 residues. Germline CDR1 is SGHRS and CDR2 is YFSETQ. Trimming took off 4 bases at V and 1 base at J, with 17 bases between the two ends.